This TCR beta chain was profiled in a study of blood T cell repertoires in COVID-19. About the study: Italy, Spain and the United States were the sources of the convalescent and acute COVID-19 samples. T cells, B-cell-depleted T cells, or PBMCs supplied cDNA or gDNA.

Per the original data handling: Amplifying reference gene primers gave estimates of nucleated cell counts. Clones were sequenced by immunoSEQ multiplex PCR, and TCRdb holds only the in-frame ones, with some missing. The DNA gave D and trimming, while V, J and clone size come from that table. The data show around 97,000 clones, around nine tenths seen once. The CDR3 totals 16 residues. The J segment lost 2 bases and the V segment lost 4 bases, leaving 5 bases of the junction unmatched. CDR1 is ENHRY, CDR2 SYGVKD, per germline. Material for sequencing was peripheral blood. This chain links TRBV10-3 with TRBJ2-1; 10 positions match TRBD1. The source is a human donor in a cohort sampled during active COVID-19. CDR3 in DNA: TGTGCCATCAGTGCCGGGACAGGGGCAACCTACAATGAGCAGTTCTTC. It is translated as CAISAGTGATYNEQFF.